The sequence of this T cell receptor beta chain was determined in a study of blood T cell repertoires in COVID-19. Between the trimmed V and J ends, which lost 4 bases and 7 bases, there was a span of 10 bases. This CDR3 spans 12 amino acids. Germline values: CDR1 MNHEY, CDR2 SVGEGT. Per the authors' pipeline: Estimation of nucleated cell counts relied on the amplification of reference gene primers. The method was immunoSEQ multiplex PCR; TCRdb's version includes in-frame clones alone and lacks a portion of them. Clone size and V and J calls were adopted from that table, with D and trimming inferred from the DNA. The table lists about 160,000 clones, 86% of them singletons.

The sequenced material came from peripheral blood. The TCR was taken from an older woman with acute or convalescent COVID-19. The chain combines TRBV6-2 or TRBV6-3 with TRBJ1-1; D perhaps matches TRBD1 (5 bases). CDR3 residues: CASSSRQYEAFF. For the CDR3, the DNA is TGTGCCAGCAGTTCGCGACAGTATGAAGCTTTCTTT.